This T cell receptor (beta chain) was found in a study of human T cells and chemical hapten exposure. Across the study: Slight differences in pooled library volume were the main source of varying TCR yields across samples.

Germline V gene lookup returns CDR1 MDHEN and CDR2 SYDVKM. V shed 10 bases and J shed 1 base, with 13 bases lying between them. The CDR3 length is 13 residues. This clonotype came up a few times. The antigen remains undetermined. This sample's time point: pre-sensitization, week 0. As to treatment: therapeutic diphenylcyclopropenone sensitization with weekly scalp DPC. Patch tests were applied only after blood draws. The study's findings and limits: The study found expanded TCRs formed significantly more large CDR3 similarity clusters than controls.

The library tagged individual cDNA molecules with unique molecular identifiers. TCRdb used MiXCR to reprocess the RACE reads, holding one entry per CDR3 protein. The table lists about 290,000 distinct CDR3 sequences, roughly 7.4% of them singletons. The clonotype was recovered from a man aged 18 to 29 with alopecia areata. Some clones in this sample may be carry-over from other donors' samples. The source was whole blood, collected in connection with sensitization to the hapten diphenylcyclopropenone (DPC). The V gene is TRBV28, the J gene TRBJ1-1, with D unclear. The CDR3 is CAIISRRNTEAFF. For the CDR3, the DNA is TGTGCCATCATCAGCAGACGGAACACTGAAGCTTTCTTT.